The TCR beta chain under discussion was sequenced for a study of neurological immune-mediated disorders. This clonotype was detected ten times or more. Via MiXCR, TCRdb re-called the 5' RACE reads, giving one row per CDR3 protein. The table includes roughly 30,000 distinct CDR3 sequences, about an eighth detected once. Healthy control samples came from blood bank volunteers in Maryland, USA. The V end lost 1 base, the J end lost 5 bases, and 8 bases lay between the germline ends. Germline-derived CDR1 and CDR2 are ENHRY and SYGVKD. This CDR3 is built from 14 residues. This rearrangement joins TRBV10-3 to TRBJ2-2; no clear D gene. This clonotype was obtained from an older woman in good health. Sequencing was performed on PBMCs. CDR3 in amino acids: CAISELEQTGELFF. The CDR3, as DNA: TGTGCCATCAGTGAGTTGGAGCAAACCGGGGAGCTGTTTTTT.